The sequence of this TCR beta chain was determined in a study of T-cell memory formation after mild COVID-19. This clonotype was counted between two and nine times. What it binds is unknown. One entry per CDR3 protein, called by TCRdb with MiXCR from the 5' RACE reads. The sample has almost 350,000 distinct CDR3 sequences; around a fifth are singletons. Per germline, CDR1 MDHEN and CDR2 SYDVKM. The CDR3 runs to 17 residues. The ends lost 4 bases at V and 7 bases at J; junction bases unmatched: 13. Findings and caveats of the study: Certain responding clones were present in pre-infection memory, suggesting participation of cross-reactive memory.

This TCR derives from a man between 18 and 35 years old who had mild COVID-19 (a few samples of this study predate the infection). Cell type and time point are not known. This chain uses TRBV28 with TRBJ1-4; TRBD1 matches at 9 bases. The sequencing input was PBMCs or a T cell subset sorted from them (not recorded which). CDR3: CASSSSGTGSLGEKLFF. CDR3 nucleotides: TGTGCCAGCAGTTCCTCCGGGACAGGGTCCCTTGGTGAAAAACTGTTTTTT.